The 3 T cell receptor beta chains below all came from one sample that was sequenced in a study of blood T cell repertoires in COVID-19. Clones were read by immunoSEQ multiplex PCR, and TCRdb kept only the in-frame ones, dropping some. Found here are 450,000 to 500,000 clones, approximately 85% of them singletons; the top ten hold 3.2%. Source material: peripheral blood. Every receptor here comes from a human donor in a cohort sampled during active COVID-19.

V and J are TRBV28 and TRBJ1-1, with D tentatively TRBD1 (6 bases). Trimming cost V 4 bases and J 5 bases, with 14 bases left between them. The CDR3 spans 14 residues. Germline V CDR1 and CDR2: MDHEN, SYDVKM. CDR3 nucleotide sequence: TGTGCCAGCAGTTCGTGGGGCCAGGGGACTGAAGCTTTCTTT. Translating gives CASSSWGQGTEAFF. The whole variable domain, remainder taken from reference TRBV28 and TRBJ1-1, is DVKVTQSSRYLVKRTGEKVFLECVQDMDHENMFWYRQDPGLGLRLIYFSYDVKMKEKGDIPEGYSVSREKKERFSLILESASTNQTSMYLCASSSWGQGTEAFFGQGTRLTVV.

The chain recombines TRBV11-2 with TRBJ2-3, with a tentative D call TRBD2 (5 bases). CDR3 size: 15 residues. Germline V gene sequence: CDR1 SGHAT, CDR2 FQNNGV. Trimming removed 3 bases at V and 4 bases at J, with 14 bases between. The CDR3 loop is CASSLEYRGPDTQYF. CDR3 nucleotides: TGTGCCAGCAGCTTGGAGTATCGAGGGCCAGATACGCAGTATTTT. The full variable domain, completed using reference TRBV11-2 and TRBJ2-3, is EAGVAQSPRYKIIEKRQSVAFWCNPISGHATLYWYQQILGQGPKLLIQFQNNGVVDDSQLPKDRFSAERLKGVDSTLKIQPAKLEDSAVYLCASSLEYRGPDTQYFGPGTRLTVL.

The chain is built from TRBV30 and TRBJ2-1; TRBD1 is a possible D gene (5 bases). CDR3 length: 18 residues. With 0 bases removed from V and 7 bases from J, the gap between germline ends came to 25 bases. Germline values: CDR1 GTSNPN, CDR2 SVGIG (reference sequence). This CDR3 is CAWSVPGLRVLPRNEQFF. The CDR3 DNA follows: TGTGCCTGGAGTGTACCAGGGTTGCGCGTCCTACCGCGGAATGAGCAGTTCTTC.